Included here is one T cell receptor beta chain sequence, with context. The CDR3 carries no conserved terminal phenylalanine or tryptophan, so it likely arises from a read error. The DNA is left out, because the CDR3 cannot be placed on it with certainty; the CDR3 is given as TCRdb lists it. Germline V gives CDR1 LNHDA, CDR2 SQIVND (reference sequence). Inclusive of both ends, the CDR3 amounts to 9 amino acids. The source of the sample is a study of technical replicates of blood from a handful of donors. Some clones are missing from TCRdb's copy, which holds only in-frame ones; the method was immunoSEQ multiplex PCR. The data contain more than 65,000 clones, under 98% of them seen just once; the ten biggest clones take up about 0.28%.

The sequence came from a human donor in good health. Sequencing used T cells isolated from PBMCs. The chain joins TRBV19 to TRBJ2-3; the table's D call TRBD2 went unverified against the DNA. The CDR3 spells CASTTGLGV.